The following is a T cell receptor (beta chain) sequence with its context. Per the original methods: Researchers report that nucleated cell counts were estimated from reference gene primer amplification. Assay used: immunoSEQ multiplex PCR; TCRdb lists only in-frame clones, some missing. The D gene and trimming were derived from the DNA, and the V and J assignments and clone size from that table. The top ten hold 1.6% of the sample, which has almost 50,000 clones, 84% seen once. This record comes from a study of blood T cell repertoires in COVID-19. Study as a whole: Acute and convalescent COVID-19 specimens originated in the United States, Italy and Spain.

Deletions cut 5 bases from V and 2 bases from J, with 12 bases between. The CDR3 loop spans 14 amino acids. Germline V gene sequence: CDR1 LNHDA, CDR2 SQIVND (reference sequence). The receptor's source is a man in his fifties with acute or convalescent COVID-19. The sequenced sample was peripheral blood. The rearrangement links TRBV19 to TRBJ1-1, with D hard to call. This CDR3 is CASSAPTSNTEAFF. In DNA form, the CDR3 reads TGTGCCAGTAGTGCACCGACAAGTAACACTGAAGCTTTCTTT.